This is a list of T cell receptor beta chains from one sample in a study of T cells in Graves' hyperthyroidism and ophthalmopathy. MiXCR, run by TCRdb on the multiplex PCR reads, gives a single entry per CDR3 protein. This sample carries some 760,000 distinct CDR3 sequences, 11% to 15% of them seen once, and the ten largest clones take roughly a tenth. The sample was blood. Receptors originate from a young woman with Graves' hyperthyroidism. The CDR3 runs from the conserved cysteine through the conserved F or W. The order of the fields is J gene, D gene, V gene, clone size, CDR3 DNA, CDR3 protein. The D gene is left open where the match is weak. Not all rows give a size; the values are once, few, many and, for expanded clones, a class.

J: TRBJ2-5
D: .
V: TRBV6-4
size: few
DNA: TGTGCCAGCAGTGGAGGGGGGACTCCACAAGAGACCCAGTACTTC
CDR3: CASSGGGTPQETQYF

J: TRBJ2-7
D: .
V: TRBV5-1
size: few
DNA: TGCGCCAGCAGTATTGGTAGAGGGTACGAGCAGTACTTC
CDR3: CASSIGRGYEQYF

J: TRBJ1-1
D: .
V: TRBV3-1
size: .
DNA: TGTGCCAGCAGCCAACATGACACAGGAGGCACTGAAGCTTTCTTT
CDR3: CASSQHDTGGTEAFF

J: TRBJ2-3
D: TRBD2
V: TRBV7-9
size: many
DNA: TGTGCCAGCAGCTGGGGACTAGCGGGAGCCTCAGATACGCAGTATTTT
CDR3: CASSWGLAGASDTQYF

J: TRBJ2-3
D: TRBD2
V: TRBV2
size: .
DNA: TGTGCCAGCAGGGAGACTAGCGGGCTGACAGATACGCAGTATTTT
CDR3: CASRETSGLTDTQYF

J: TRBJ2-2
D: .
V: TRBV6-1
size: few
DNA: TGTGCCAGCCGGCCCGGGTATGGCCGGGAGCTGTTTTTT
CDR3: CASRPGYGRELFF

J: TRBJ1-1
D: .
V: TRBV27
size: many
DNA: TGTGCCAGCAGTGATAGGACCGCTATTTCTTCTGAAGCTTTCTTT
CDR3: CASSDRTAISSEAFF

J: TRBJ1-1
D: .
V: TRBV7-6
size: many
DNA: TGTGCCAGCAGCTTAGCGTCAGGGGCGAGAATCATGAACACTGAAGCTTTCTTT
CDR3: CASSLASGARIMNTEAFF

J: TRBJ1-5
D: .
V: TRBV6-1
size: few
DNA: TGTGCCAGCAGGTTAGGACAGTTGGATCAGCCCCAGCATTTT
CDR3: CASRLGQLDQPQHF

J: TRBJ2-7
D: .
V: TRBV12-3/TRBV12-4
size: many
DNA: TGTGCCAGCAGTCCCAGGACGGACTCCTACGAGCAGTACTTC
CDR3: CASSPRTDSYEQYF

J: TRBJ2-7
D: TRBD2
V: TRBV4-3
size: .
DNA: TGCGCCAGCAGCCAGGGATTTAGCGGGACCCCCTACGAGCAGTACTTC
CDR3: CASSQGFSGTPYEQYF

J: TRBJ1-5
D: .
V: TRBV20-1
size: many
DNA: TGCAGTGCTACCGGGACATCCTATCAGCCCCAGCATTTT
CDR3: CSATGTSYQPQHF

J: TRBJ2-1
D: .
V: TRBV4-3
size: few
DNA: TGCGCCAGCAGCCAAGATTTGAGGCAGGAGACCCGGGAGCAGTTCTTC
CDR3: CASSQDLRQETREQFF

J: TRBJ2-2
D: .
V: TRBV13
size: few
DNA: TGTGCCAGCAGCTTAGTACCCCACACCTTCGAGGACACCGGGGAGCTGTTTTTT
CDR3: CASSLVPHTFEDTGELFF